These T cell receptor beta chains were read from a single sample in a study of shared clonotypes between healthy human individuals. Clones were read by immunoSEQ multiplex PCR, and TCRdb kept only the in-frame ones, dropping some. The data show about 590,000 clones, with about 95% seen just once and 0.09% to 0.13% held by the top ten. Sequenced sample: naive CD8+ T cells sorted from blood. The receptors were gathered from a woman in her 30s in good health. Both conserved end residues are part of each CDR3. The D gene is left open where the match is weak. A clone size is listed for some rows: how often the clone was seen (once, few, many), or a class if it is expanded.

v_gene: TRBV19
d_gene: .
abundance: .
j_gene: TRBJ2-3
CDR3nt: TGTGCCAGTAGTCTCCAGGAACTAGGGGTGGAAGATACGCAGTATTTT
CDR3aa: CASSLQELGVEDTQYF

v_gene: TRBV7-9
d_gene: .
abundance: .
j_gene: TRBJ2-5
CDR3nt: TGTGCCAGCAGCTTAAGCGACAGACAAGAGACCCAGTACTTC
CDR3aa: CASSLSDRQETQYF

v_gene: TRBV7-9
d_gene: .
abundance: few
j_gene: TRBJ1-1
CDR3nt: TGTGCCAGCAGCCCCTTTTCCACTGAAGCTTTCTTT
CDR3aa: CASSPFSTEAFF

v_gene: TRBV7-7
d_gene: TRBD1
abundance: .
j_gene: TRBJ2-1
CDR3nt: TGTGCCAGCAGCCCGAGCTGGGACAGGAAAAATGAGCAGTTCTTC
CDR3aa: CASSPSWDRKNEQFF

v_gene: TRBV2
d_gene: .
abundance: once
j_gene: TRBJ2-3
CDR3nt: TGTGCCAGCAGTGAAGGGGGCGGGGCATCAGATACGCAGTATTTT
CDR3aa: CASSEGGGASDTQYF

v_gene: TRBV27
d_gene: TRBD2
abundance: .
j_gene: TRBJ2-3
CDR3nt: TGTGCCAGCAGTCAACTAGCGGGAGAAACAGATACGCAGTATTTT
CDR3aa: CASSQLAGETDTQYF

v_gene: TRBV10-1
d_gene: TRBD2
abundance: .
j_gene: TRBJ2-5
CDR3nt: TGCGCCAGCAGAGGCGGGGGGGAAGAGACCCAGTACTTC
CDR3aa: CASRGGGEETQYF

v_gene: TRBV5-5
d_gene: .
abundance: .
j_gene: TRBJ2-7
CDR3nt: TGTGCCAGCAGCTCTAGTTCGGGCTACGAGCAGTACTTC
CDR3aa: CASSSSSGYEQYF

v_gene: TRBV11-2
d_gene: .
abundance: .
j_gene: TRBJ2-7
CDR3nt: TGTGCCAGCAGCTTCGGAAGGGAAAGCCCCTACGAGCAGTACTTC
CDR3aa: CASSFGRESPYEQYF

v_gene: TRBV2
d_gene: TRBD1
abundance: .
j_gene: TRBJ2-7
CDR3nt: TGTGCCAGCAGCCAGGGGGCCTACGAGCAGTACTTC
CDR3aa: CASSQGAYEQYF

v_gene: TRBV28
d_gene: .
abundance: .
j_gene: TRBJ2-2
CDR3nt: TGTGCCAGCAGTTTAGTTCTTCCCTCGTCGGCCGGGGAGCTGTTTTTT
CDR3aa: CASSLVLPSSAGELFF

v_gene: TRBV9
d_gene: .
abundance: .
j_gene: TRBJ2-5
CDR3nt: TGTGCCAGCAGCGCGAGATGGGGGGAAGAGACCCAGTACTTC
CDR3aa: CASSARWGEETQYF

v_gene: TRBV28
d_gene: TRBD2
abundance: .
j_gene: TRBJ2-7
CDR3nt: TGTGCCAGCAGCTTGGAGGCTAGCGGAATGGACTTATCCTACGAGCAGTACTTC
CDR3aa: CASSLEASGMDLSYEQYF

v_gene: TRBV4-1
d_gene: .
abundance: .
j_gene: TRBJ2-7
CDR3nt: TGCGCCAGCAGCCACCTATCAGCCGAGCAGTACTTC
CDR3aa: CASSHLSAEQYF

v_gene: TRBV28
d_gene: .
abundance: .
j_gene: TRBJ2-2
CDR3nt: TGTGCCAGCAGTTTCCGAGCAACCGGGGAGCTGTTTTTT
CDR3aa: CASSFRATGELFF

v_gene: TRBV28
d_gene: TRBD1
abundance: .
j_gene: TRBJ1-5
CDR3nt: TGTGCCACCGGGGACAGGGGGCGAAATCAGCCCCAGCATTTT
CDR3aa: CATGDRGRNQPQHF

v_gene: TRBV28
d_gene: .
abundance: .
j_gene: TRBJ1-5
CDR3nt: TGTGCCAGCAGTTTTTTGACACTTAGCAATCAGCCCCAGCATTTT
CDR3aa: CASSFLTLSNQPQHF

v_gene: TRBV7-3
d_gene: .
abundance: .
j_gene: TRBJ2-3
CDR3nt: TGTGCCAGCAGCCCAGCGCTAGGGGAGACGCAGTATTTT
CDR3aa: CASSPALGETQYF

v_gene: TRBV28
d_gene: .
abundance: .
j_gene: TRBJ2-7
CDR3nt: TGTGCCAGCAGTTTAATTGGGAGCTCCCTTTACGAGCAGTACTTC
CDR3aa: CASSLIGSSLYEQYF

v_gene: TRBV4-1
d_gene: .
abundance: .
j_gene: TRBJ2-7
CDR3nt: TGCGCCAGCAGCCAGTGGGGGGCCTACGAGCAGTACTTC
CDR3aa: CASSQWGAYEQYF

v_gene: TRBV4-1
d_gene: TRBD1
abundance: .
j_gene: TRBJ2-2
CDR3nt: TGCGCCAGCAGCCAGACCGGGACAGGGGTTACCGGGGAGCTGTTTTTT
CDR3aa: CASSQTGTGVTGELFF

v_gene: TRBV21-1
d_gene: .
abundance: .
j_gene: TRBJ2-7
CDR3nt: TGTGCCAGCAGCATGCTGGAGCAGTACTTC
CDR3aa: CASSMLEQYF

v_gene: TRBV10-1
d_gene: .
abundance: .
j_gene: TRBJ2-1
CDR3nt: TGCGCCAGCAGTGAGTCGATCCGTGGGGGGGACAGAGCCTACAATGAGCAGTTCTTC
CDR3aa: CASSESIRGGDRAYNEQFF